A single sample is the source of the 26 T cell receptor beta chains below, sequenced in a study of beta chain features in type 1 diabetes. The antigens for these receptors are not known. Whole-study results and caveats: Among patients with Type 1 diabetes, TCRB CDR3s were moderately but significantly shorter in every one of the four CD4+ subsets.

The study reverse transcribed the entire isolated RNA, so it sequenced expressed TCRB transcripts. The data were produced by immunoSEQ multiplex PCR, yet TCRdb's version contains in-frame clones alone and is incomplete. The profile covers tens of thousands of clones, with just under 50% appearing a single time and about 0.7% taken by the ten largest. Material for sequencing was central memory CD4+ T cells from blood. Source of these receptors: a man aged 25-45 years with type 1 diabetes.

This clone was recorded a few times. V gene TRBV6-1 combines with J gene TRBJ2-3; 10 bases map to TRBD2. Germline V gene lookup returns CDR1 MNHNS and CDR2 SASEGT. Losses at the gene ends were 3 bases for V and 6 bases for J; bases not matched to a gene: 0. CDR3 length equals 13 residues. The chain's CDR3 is CASSEGLADTQYF. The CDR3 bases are TGTGCCAGCAGTGAGGGACTAGCGGATACGCAGTATTTT.

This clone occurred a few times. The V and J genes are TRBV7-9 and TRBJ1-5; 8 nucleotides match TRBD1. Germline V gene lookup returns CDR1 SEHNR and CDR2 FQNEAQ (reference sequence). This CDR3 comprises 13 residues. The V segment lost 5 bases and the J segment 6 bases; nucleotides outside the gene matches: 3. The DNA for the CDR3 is TGTGCCAGCAGCGAGGACAGGGCTCAGCCCCAGCATTTT. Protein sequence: CASSEDRAQPQHF.

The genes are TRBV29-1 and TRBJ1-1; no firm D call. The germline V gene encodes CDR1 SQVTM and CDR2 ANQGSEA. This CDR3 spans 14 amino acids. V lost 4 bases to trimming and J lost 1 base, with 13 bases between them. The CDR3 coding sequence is TGCAGCGTTGCCGTGGTAGGGAGGAACACTGAAGCTTTCTTT. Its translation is CSVAVVGRNTEAFF.

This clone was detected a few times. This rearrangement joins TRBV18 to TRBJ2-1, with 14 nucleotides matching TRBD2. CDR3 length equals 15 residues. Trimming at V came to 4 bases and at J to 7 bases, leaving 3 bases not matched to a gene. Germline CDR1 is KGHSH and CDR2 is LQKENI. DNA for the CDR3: TGTGCCAGCTCACAGGGACTAGCGGGGGTGAATGAGCAGTTCTTC. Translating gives CASSQGLAGVNEQFF.

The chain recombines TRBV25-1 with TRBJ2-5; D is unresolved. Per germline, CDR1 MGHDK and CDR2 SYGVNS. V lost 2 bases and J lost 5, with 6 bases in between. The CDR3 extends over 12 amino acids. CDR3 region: CASSEGWETQYF. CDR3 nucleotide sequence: TGTGCCAGCAGTGAAGGCTGGGAGACCCAGTACTTC. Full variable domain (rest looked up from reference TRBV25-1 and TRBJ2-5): EADIYQTPRYLVIGTGKKITLECSQTMGHDKMYWYQQDPGMELHLIHYSYGVNSTEKGDLSSESTVSRIRTEHFPLTLESARPSHTSQYLCASSEGWETQYFGPGTRLLVL.

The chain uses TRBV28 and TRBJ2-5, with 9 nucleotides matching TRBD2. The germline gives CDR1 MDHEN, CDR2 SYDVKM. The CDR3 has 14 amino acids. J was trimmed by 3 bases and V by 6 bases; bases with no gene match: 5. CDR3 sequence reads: CASRIGGREETQYF. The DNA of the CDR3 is TGTGCCAGCAGGATAGGCGGGAGGGAAGAGACCCAGTACTTC.

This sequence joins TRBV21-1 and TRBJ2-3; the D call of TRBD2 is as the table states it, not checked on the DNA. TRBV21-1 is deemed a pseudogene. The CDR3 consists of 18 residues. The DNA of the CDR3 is TGTGCCAGCAGCGAGGCTACGGCTAGTCCCCCCACCACAGATACGCAGTATTTT. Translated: CASSEATASPPTTDTQYF.

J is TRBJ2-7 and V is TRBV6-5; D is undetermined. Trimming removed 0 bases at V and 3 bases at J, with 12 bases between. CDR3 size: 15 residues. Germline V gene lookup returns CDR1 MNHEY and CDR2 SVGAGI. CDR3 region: CASSYSILAGYEQYF. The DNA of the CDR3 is TGTGCCAGCAGTTACTCGATATTAGCCGGCTACGAGCAGTACTTC.

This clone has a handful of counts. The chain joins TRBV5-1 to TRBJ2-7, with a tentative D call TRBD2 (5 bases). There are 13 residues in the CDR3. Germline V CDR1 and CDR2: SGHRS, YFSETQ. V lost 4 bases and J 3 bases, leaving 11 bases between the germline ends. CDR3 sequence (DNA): TGCGCCAGCAGCCCCCGGGATAACTACGAGCAGTACTTC. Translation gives CASSPRDNYEQYF. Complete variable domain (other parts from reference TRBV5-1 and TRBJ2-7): KAGVTQTPRYLIKTRGQQVTLSCSPISGHRSVSWYQQTPGQGLQFLFEYFSETQRNKGNFPGRFSGRQFSNSRSEMNVSTLELGDSALYLCASSPRDNYEQYFGPGTRLTVT.

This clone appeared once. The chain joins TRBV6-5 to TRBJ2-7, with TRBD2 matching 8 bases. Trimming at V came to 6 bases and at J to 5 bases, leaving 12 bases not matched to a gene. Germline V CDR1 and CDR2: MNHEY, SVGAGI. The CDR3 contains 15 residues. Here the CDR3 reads CASSPGLGSLHEQYF. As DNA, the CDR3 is TGTGCCAGCAGCCCGGGACTAGGCAGCCTCCACGAGCAGTACTTC.

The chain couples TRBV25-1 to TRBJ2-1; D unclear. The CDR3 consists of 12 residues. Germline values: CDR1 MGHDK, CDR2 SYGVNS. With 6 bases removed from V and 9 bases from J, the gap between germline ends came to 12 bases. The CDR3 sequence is CASSQPPGEQFF. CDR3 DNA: TGTGCCAGCAGCCAACCCCCCGGTGAGCAGTTCTTC.

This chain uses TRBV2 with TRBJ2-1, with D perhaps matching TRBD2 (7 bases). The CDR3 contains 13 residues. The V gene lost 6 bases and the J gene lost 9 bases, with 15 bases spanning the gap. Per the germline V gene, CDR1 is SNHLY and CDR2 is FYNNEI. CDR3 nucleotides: TGTGCCAGCAGCGCGGGGGCTGAGGTTGAGCAGTTCTTC. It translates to CASSAGAEVEQFF.

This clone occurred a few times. CDR3 protein: CASSLDSGRLLEQFF. In DNA form, the CDR3 reads TGCGCCAGCAGCTTGGATAGCGGGAGGCTACTTGAGCAGTTCTTC. The genes are TRBV5-1 and TRBJ2-1; TRBD2 matches at 10 bases. V shed 0 bases, J shed 9 bases, and the junction held 6 bases outside the gene matches. Germline CDR1 is SGHRS and CDR2 is YFSETQ. The CDR3 spans 15 residues.

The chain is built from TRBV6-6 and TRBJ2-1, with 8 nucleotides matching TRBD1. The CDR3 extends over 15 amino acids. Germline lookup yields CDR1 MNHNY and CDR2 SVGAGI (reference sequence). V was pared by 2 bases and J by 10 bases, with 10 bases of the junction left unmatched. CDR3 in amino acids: CASSYGIDRGGEQFF. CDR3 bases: TGTGCCAGCAGTTACGGGATAGACAGGGGTGGGGAGCAGTTCTTC.

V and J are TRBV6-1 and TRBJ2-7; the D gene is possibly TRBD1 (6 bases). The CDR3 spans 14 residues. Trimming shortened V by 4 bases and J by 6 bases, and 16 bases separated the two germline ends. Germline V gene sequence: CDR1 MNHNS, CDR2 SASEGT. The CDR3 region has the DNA TGTGCCAGCAGTGTCCCCCGGACAGTACCCGAGCAGTACTTC. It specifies CASSVPRTVPEQYF.

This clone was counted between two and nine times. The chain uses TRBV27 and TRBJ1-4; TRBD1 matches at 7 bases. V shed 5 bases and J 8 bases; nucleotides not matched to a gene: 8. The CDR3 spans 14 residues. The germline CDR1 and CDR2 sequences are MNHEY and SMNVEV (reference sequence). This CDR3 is CASSTGARREKLFF. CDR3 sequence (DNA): TGTGCCAGCAGTACAGGGGCGAGACGGGAAAAACTGTTTTTT.

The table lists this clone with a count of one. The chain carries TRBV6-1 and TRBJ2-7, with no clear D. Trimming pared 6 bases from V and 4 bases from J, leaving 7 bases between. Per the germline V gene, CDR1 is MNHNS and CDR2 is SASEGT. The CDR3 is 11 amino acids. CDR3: CASSRLYEQYF. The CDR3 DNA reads TGTGCCAGCAGCCGTCTTTACGAGCAGTACTTC.

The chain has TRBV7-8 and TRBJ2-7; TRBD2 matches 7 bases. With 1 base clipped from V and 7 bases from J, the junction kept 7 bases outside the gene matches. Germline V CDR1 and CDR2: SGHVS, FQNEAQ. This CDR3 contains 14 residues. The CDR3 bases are TGTGCCAGCAGCTTAGGACTGACTAGCTCTGAGCAGTACTTC. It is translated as CASSLGLTSSEQYF.

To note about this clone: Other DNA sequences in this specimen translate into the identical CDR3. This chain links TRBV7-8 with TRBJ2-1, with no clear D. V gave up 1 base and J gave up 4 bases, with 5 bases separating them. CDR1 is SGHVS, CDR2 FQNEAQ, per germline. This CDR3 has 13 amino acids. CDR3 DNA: TGTGCCAGCAGCTTAGGTCTTTACAATGAGCAGTTCTTC. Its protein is CASSLGLYNEQFF.

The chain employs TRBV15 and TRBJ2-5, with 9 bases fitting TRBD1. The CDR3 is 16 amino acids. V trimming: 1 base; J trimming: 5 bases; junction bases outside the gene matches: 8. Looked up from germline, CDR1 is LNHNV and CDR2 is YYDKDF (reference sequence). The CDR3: CATSRGSGTGKETQYF. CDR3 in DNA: TGTGCCACCAGCAGAGGATCCGGGACAGGGAAGGAGACCCAGTACTTC.

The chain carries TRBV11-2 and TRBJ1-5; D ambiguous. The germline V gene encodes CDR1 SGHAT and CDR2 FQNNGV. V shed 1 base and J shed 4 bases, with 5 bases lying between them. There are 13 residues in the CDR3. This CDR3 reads CASSLVINQPQHF. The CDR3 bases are TGTGCCAGCAGCTTAGTTATAAATCAGCCCCAGCATTTT. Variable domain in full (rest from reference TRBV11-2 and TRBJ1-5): EAGVAQSPRYKIIEKRQSVAFWCNPISGHATLYWYQQILGQGPKLLIQFQNNGVVDDSQLPKDRFSAERLKGVDSTLKIQPAKLEDSAVYLCASSLVINQPQHFGDGTRLSIL.

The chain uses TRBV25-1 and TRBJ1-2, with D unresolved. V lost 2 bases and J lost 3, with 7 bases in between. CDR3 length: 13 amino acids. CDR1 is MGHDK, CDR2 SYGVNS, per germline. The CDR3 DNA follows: TGTGCCAGCAGTGAAGGGCTACACTATGGCTACACCTTC. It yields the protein CASSEGLHYGYTF.

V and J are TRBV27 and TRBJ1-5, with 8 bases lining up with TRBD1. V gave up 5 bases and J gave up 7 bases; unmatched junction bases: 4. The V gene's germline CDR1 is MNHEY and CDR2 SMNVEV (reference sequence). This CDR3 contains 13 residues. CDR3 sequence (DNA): TGTGCCAGCAGTCTTGACAGGGGCCAGCCCCAGCATTTT. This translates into CASSLDRGQPQHF.

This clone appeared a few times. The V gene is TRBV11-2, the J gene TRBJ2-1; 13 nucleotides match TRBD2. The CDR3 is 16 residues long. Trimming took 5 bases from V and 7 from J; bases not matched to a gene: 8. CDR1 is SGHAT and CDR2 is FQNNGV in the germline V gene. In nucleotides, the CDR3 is TGTGCCAGCAGCACCACACTAGCGGGAGGGTCGAATGAGCAGTTCTTC. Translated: CASSTTLAGGSNEQFF.

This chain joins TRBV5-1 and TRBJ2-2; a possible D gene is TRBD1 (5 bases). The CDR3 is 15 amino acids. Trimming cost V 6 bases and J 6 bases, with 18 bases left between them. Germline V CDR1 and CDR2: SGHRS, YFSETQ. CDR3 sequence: CASTFMGLYAGELFF. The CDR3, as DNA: TGCGCCAGCACCTTTATGGGGCTCTACGCCGGGGAGCTGTTTTTT.

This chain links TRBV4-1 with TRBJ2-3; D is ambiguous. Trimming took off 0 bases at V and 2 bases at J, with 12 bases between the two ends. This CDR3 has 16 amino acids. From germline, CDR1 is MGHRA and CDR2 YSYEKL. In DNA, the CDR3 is TGCGCCAGCAGCCAAGAGGCACAGAGTATCACAGATACGCAGTATTTT. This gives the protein CASSQEAQSITDTQYF.